The TCR beta chain under discussion was sequenced for a study of T cell responses to AZD1222 COVID-19 vaccine. The study, taken as a whole, reports: The donors showed a predominance of white British ancestry and of females, with possible underestimation of clonal diversity.

The data were produced by immunoSEQ multiplex PCR, yet TCRdb's version contains in-frame clones alone and is incomplete. The table has 95,000 to 150,000 clones, roughly 91% seen once. In the case of this clone: Its antigen is unknown.

Germline lookup yields CDR1 MGHRA and CDR2 YSYEKL. J was trimmed by 0 bases and V by 1 base; bases with no gene match: 0. This CDR3 is 16 amino acids long. The sample was peripheral blood, taken 28 days after the second AZD1222 dose. This receptor was taken from an adult who received the AZD1222 COVID-19 vaccine. V gene TRBV4-1 combines with J gene TRBJ2-3; 11 positions match TRBD2. CDR3 nucleotides: TGCGCCAGCAGCCAAGGGACTAGCGGGAGCACAGATACGCAGTATTTT. This gives the protein CASSQGTSGSTDTQYF.